These 31 T cell receptor beta chains originate from one sample sequenced in a study of T cell responses to AZD1222 COVID-19 vaccine. TCRdb's table, derived via immunoSEQ multiplex PCR, lists solely in-frame clones and lacks some. In the table there are about 190,000 clones, 85% to 90% of which are singletons. Sequencing was performed on peripheral blood, taken on day 0 of MenACWY control vaccination. All receptors derive from an adult in good health.

V usage is TRBV19 and J usage is TRBJ2-2, with 11 positions matching TRBD2. The V gene's germline CDR1 is LNHDA and CDR2 SQIVND (reference sequence). The CDR3 contains 15 residues. Unmatched junction bases numbered 4, after V lost 6 bases and J lost 4 bases. CDR3 sequence (DNA): TGTGCCAGTAGCTTTGGACTAGCGGGCACCGGGGAGCTGTTTTTT. Translated: CASSFGLAGTGELFF.

The J gene is TRBJ2-7, the V gene TRBV18, with a weak D call TRBD2 (6 bases). CDR3 length: 15 amino acids. The germline V gene has CDR1 KGHSH and CDR2 LQKENI. The V and J ends lost 5 bases and 0 bases respectively, with 14 bases between them. The CDR3 loop reads CASSAGTASSYEQYF. The CDR3 DNA reads as TGTGCCAGCTCAGCGGGGACCGCTAGCTCCTACGAGCAGTACTTC.

This chain joins TRBV9 and TRBJ1-4; D not certain. The CDR3 consists of 17 residues. V was pared by 0 bases and J by 0 bases, with 12 bases between. Per the germline V gene, CDR1 is SGDLS and CDR2 is YYNGEE. CDR3 sequence reads: CASSVGAAVTTNEKLFF. The CDR3 bases are TGTGCCAGCAGCGTAGGGGCAGCGGTGACAACTAATGAAAAACTGTTTTTT.

This chain connects TRBV24-1 to TRBJ2-7; 9 bases line up with TRBD2. Germline V gives CDR1 KGHDR, CDR2 SFDVKD. Trimming took 3 bases from V and 0 from J; bases not matched to a gene: 5. The CDR3 has 16 residues. CDR3 DNA sequence: TGTGCCACCAGTGATCCCTCTAGCGGGGCCTCCTACGAGCAGTACTTC. The encoded protein is CATSDPSSGASYEQYF.

This clone was observed a handful of times. The same CDR3 arises from other DNA sequences in this sample as well. The CDR3 is CASSIGTGGGQPQHF. The CDR3 region has the DNA TGTGCCAGTAGTATTGGAACAGGGGGCGGTCAGCCCCAGCATTTT. V is TRBV19 and J is TRBJ1-5; 9 bases are a match to TRBD1. The V gene end was trimmed by 3 bases and the J gene end by 6 bases; junction bases not matched to a gene: 6. Looked up from germline, CDR1 is LNHDA and CDR2 is SQIVND (reference sequence). CDR3 length equals 15 residues.

This clone was found many times. J is TRBJ1-2 and V is TRBV15; D may be TRBD1 (6 bases). The V gene lost 4 bases and the J gene lost 3 bases, with 15 bases spanning the gap. The CDR3 consists of 15 residues. CDR1 is LNHNV and CDR2 is YYDKDF in the germline V gene (reference sequence). CDR3 in DNA: TGTGCCACCAGCACTCGAGACAGGCGATACTATGGCTACACCTTC. Translation gives CATSTRDRRYYGYTF.

The CDR3 sequence is CASGDRGLYEQYF. The CDR3 DNA follows: TGTGCCAGCGGAGACAGGGGGCTTTACGAGCAGTACTTC. V and J are TRBV2 and TRBJ2-7; 10 nucleotides match TRBD1. Germline V gene lookup returns CDR1 SNHLY and CDR2 FYNNEI. After removal of 8 bases from V and 4 bases from J, the junction contained 5 bases not matched to a gene. The CDR3 totals 13 residues.

The chain links TRBV2 to TRBJ1-5, with no clear D. Germline assignment: CDR1 SNHLY and CDR2 FYNNEI. V was clipped by 5 bases and J by 3 bases, with 5 bases between them. This CDR3 spans 12 amino acids. The chain's CDR3 is CASSQYNQPQHF. CDR3 sequence (DNA): TGTGCCAGCAGTCAGTACAATCAGCCCCAGCATTTT.

The genes are TRBV18 and TRBJ1-4; TRBD1 is a possible D gene (6 bases). The ends were cut back, 6 bases at V and 8 bases at J, with 16 bases in the middle. The CDR3 has 14 residues. Germline V gene sequence: CDR1 KGHSH, CDR2 LQKENI. Here the CDR3 reads CASSQQGGREKLFF. Here the CDR3 DNA reads TGTGCCAGCTCGCAACAGGGAGGACGGGAAAAACTGTTTTTT.

The V gene is TRBV7-2, the J gene TRBJ2-4; D unresolved. Trimming removed 4 bases at V and 9 bases at J, with 7 bases between. Germline V CDR1 and CDR2: SGHTA, FQGNSA. The CDR3 has 11 residues. This CDR3 is CASSSLSIQYF. The DNA of the CDR3 is TGTGCCAGCAGCTCACTGAGCATTCAGTACTTC.

The chain joins TRBV4-3 to TRBJ1-3; TRBD1 aligns across 8 bases. The junction had 10 bases not matched to a gene; V was cut back by 0 bases and J by 6 bases. The CDR3 runs to 17 residues. Germline assignment: CDR1 LGHNA and CDR2 YSLEER. CDR3 amino acids: CASSQDDQGAFVNTIYF. The CDR3 bases are TGCGCCAGCAGCCAAGATGATCAGGGGGCTTTTGTAAACACCATATATTTT.

This sequence joins TRBV29-1 and TRBJ2-7; D tentatively fits TRBD1 or TRBD2 (7 bases each). V was trimmed by 6 bases and J by 4 bases, leaving 16 bases between them. The CDR3 runs 13 residues. Germline assignment: CDR1 SQVTM and CDR2 ANQGSEA. In nucleotides, the CDR3 is TGCAGCGTAAGCAGGGAGGGGGCTTACGAGCAGTACTTC. Translating gives CSVSREGAYEQYF.

The J gene is TRBJ2-1, the V gene TRBV4-1; 7 bases agree with TRBD2. Germline CDR1 and CDR2: MGHRA and YSYEKL. Trimming removed 8 bases from V and 2 bases from J; junction bases left unmatched: 3. The CDR3 is 13 residues long. The CDR3 DNA is TGCGCCAGCCGGCGGGAGCCCTACAATGAGCAGTTCTTC. Translation: CASRREPYNEQFF.

This clone was recorded only once. The rearrangement uses TRBV5-4 and TRBJ1-1, with 9 bases lining up with TRBD1. Germline lookup yields CDR1 SGHNT and CDR2 YYREEE (reference sequence). V was clipped by 1 base and J by 8 bases; unmatched bases: 3. This CDR3 comprises 13 residues. CDR3 in DNA: TGTGCCAGCAGCTTGCAGGGGACAGGGGAAGCTTTCTTT. Its protein is CASSLQGTGEAFF.

The chain employs TRBV5-1 and TRBJ2-3; 9 positions agree with TRBD1. Trimming removed 1 base from V and 2 bases from J; junction bases left unmatched: 8. This CDR3 has 17 residues. CDR1 and CDR2 (germline): SGHRS, YFSETQ. The DNA for the CDR3 is TGCGCCAGCAGCTTGCCCCGGACAGGGGAAGACACAGATACGCAGTATTTT. Translation gives CASSLPRTGEDTDTQYF.

The chain uses TRBV19 and TRBJ2-1, with 11 bases lining up with TRBD1. The CDR3 has 14 amino acids. Germline values: CDR1 LNHDA, CDR2 SQIVND (reference sequence). The ends lost 8 bases at V and 7 bases at J; junction bases unmatched: 7. This CDR3 is CASAGTGGLNEQFF. CDR3 nucleotides: TGTGCCAGTGCCGGGACAGGGGGACTAAATGAGCAGTTCTTC.

This clone turned up a few times. The J gene is TRBJ1-5, the V gene TRBV3-1 (or the pseudogene TRBV3-2), with a weak D call TRBD1 (5 bases). Looked up from germline, CDR1 is LGHDT and CDR2 is YNNKEL (reference sequence). The V end was cut by 1 base, the J end by 1 base, with 8 bases between. The CDR3 contains 15 residues. CDR3 protein: CASSQGWDSNQPQHF. CDR3 in DNA: TGTGCCAGCAGCCAAGGATGGGACAGCAATCAGCCCCAGCATTTT.

The V call is TRBV4-3, the J call TRBJ2-3; D perhaps matches TRBD1 (5 bases). This CDR3 spans 15 amino acids. Trimming took off 1 base at V and 2 bases at J, with 10 bases between the two ends. Germline CDR1 LGHNA, CDR2 YSLEER. The CDR3 loop is CASSQGQRYTDTQYF. CDR3 DNA sequence: TGCGCCAGCAGCCAAGGACAGAGATACACAGATACGCAGTATTTT.

V is TRBV6-5 and J is TRBJ1-4; D gene uncertain. Germline CDR1 reads MNHEY; CDR2 reads SVGAGI. This CDR3 spans 14 amino acids. Trimming pared 2 bases from V and 13 bases from J, leaving 17 bases between. DNA for the CDR3: TGTGCCAGCAGTTACAAAGGTGGAGACTACGGACTGTTTTTT. The encoded protein is CASSYKGGDYGLFF.

The rearrangement joins TRBV29-1 to TRBJ2-1, with a possible D match to TRBD2 (5 bases). The CDR3 is 12 residues long. The V and J ends lost 7 bases and 5 bases respectively, with 12 bases between them. Germline assignment: CDR1 SQVTM and CDR2 ANQGSEA. CDR3 loop: CSGLLQNNEQFF. CDR3 coding DNA: TGCAGCGGACTACTGCAAAACAATGAGCAGTTCTTC.

This clone was seen a few times. The chain employs TRBV7-9 and TRBJ1-5, with TRBD1 as a possible D gene (5 bases). CDR3 size: 15 residues. CDR1 is SEHNR and CDR2 is FQNEAQ in the germline V gene (reference sequence). V was clipped by 5 bases and J by 0 bases, with 11 bases between them. CDR3 sequence: CASSRHDSSNQPQHF. CDR3 bases: TGTGCCAGCAGCCGTCATGACAGTAGCAATCAGCCCCAGCATTTT.

V and J are TRBV29-1 and TRBJ2-7; TRBD2 is a possible D gene (7 bases). The CDR3 has 13 amino acids. The V and J ends lost 6 bases and 4 bases respectively, with 16 bases between them. The germline V gene has CDR1 SQVTM and CDR2 ANQGSEA. This CDR3 is CSVAWGGLYEQYF. For the CDR3, the DNA is TGCAGCGTGGCCTGGGGGGGGCTGTACGAGCAGTACTTC.

J is TRBJ1-5 and V is TRBV23-1; D gene uncertain. TRBV23-1 qualifies as an ORF whose function is uncertain. V was shortened by 6 bases and J by 0 bases, with 6 bases between the two germline ends. This CDR3 comprises 13 residues. For the CDR3, the DNA is TGCGCCAGCAGGAGTTATAGCAATCAGCCCCAGCATTTT. This translates into CASRSYSNQPQHF.

The chain joins TRBV7-6 to TRBJ2-3; 7 positions agree with TRBD2. Germline V CDR1 and CDR2: SGHVS, FNYEAQ. After removal of 1 base from V and 4 bases from J, the junction contained 14 bases not matched to a gene. The length of the CDR3 is 18 residues. The CDR3 reads CASSLVGPGLAEADTQYF. The CDR3 DNA reads TGTGCCAGCAGCTTAGTAGGCCCGGGTCTAGCGGAAGCAGATACGCAGTATTTT.

The V gene is TRBV4-1, the J gene TRBJ2-6, with D perhaps assigned TRBD1 or TRBD2 (5 bases each). Germline CDR1 reads MGHRA; CDR2 reads YSYEKL. Trimming pared 0 bases from V and 4 bases from J, leaving 10 bases between. This CDR3 has 16 residues. As DNA, the CDR3 is TGCGCCAGCAGCCAAGATCCGGGGACCGGGGCCAACGTCCTGACTTTC. Amino acid sequence: CASSQDPGTGANVLTF.

The chain carries TRBV28 and TRBJ2-1, with TRBD1 matching over 9 bases. The CDR3 length is 13 residues. Germline CDR1 and CDR2: MDHEN and SYDVKM. J lost 6 bases, V lost 6 bases, and 3 bases had no gene match. The CDR3 sequence: CASRRDRVNEQFF. The CDR3 nucleotides are TGTGCCAGCAGGCGGGACAGGGTCAATGAGCAGTTCTTC. The full variable domain, completed using reference TRBV28 and TRBJ2-1, is DVKVTQSSRYLVKRTGEKVFLECVQDMDHENMFWYRQDPGLGLRLIYFSYDVKMKEKGDIPEGYSVSREKKERFSLILESASTNQTSMYLCASRRDRVNEQFFGPGTRLTVL.

This clone was seen a single time. The rearrangement links TRBV6-5 to TRBJ2-1, with 7 bases lining up with TRBD2. The CDR3 totals 14 residues. With 5 bases clipped from V and 9 bases from J, the junction kept 10 bases outside the gene matches. Per the germline V gene, CDR1 is MNHEY and CDR2 is SVGAGI. The CDR3 nucleotides read TGTGCCAGCAGTAAGGGACTAATCGTCGTTGAGCAGTTCTTC. Residues: CASSKGLIVVEQFF.

This clone was picked up a small number of times. This chain links TRBV5-6 with TRBJ1-5; D gene uncertain. The germline CDR1 and CDR2 sequences are SGHDT and YYEEEE. This CDR3 region has 12 residues. V gave up 0 bases and J gave up 10 bases, with 8 bases separating them. The CDR3 nucleotides are TGTGCCAGCAGCTTGGGTCCCCAACCCCAGCATTTT. It is translated as CASSLGPQPQHF. Supplemented by reference TRBV5-6 and TRBJ1-5, the full variable domain reads DAGVTQSPTHLIKTRGQQVTLRCSPKSGHDTVSWYQQALGQGPQFIFQYYEEEERQRGNFPDRFSGHQFPNYSSELNVNALLLGDSALYLCASSLGPQPQHFGDGTRLSIL.

The chain recombines TRBV5-4 with TRBJ2-3; TRBD1 is a possible D gene (6 bases). The length of the CDR3 is 12 residues. Germline CDR1 reads SGHNT; CDR2 reads YYREEE (reference sequence). Trimming stripped 2 bases from V and 14 bases from J, with 15 bases between. The CDR3 DNA reads TGTGCCAGCAGCTTTCAGACAGGAACACGGTATTTT. Translating it yields CASSFQTGTRYF.

This clone was counted a single time. This chain joins TRBV7-2 and TRBJ2-1; TRBD2 agrees at 13 bases. This CDR3 comprises 15 residues. Germline loops: CDR1 SGHTA, CDR2 FQGNSA. The V and J ends lost 6 bases and 8 bases, in that order; junction bases with no gene match: 7. In DNA form, the CDR3 reads TGTGCCAGCAGTCCACTAGCGGGGGGGTCCCATGAGCAGTTCTTC. Its protein is CASSPLAGGSHEQFF.

The rearrangement links TRBV4-2 to TRBJ1-1; D unresolved. CDR3 size: 13 residues. V shed 0 bases and J shed 5 bases, with 7 bases lying between them. From germline, CDR1 is LGHNA and CDR2 YNFKEQ. CDR3 protein: CASSQDTGTEAFF. As DNA, the CDR3 is TGTGCCAGCAGCCAAGACACGGGAACTGAAGCTTTCTTT.